This is a list of T cell receptor beta chains from one sample in a study of tumor-infiltrating lymphocytes in primary liver carcinoma. In TCRdb, the multiplex PCR reads were re-called with MiXCR into one record per CDR3 protein. Of fewer than 350,000 distinct CDR3 sequences detected, around 60% appear once; the ten largest clones hold 5.5% to 8%. Source material: peripheral blood. Source of these receptors: a middle-aged man with primary liver carcinoma and hepatitis B virus infection. The CDR3 runs from the conserved cysteine through the conserved F or W. A D gene is named only where the DNA matches it firmly. Not every row has a clone size; where given, it reads once, few, many or a size class.

TGTGTCAGCAGCCCTTGGGTAGCGATTAAAACAGATACGCAGTATTTT CVSSPWVAIKTDTQYF NA TRBJ2-3 NA TRBV11-2
TGTGCCAGCAGCTTGGTCGGCGCTTCCGAGCAGTACTTC CASSLVGASEQYF few TRBJ2-7 NA TRBV5-6
TGTGCCAGCAGCTTATTTCAAGAGGGGGAGATGGAAGAGACCCAGTACTTC CASSLFQEGEMEETQYF NA TRBJ2-5 NA TRBV7-3
TGTGCCAGCAGCGAGACAGTTAATGAAAAACTGTTTTTT CASSETVNEKLFF NA TRBJ1-4 NA TRBV5-4
TGTGCCAGCAGCACCTCAGGGGACTACTCCTACGAGCAGTACTTC CASSTSGDYSYEQYF many TRBJ2-7 NA TRBV5-5
TGTGCCAGCAGCCGCACCAACTACGAGCAGTACTTC CASSRTNYEQYF many TRBJ2-7 NA TRBV4-2
TGTGCCATCAGTCGGGACAGGGAGCTCCAAGAGACCCAATACTTC CAISRDRELQETQYF NA TRBJ2-5 TRBD1 TRBV10-3
TGTGCCAGCAGTTACTACTTTGCGCACACCGGGGAGCTGTTTTTT CASSYYFAHTGELFF many TRBJ2-2 NA TRBV6-5
TGTGCCATCAGAAATACAGGGGGCTCCTACAATGAGCAGTTCTTC CAIRNTGGSYNEQFF many TRBJ2-1 TRBD1 TRBV10-3
TGTGCCAGCAGCTTAGCGGGGACTATCCCCAATGAGCAGTTCTTC CASSLAGTIPNEQFF few TRBJ2-1 TRBD2 TRBV7-9
TGTGCCAGCAGCTTAGAGCGGATCTACAATGAGCAGTTCTTC CASSLERIYNEQFF medium-sized TRBJ2-1 NA TRBV11-2
TGTGCCAGCAGTGATCAGGAGGGGTCTGGAAACACCATATATTTT CASSDQEGSGNTIYF many TRBJ1-3 NA TRBV4-2
TGTGCCGGCAGTTGGGGGATGAGCTGGAGCAGCGAGCAGTACTTC CAGSWGMSWSSEQYF NA TRBJ2-7 NA TRBV6-5
TGTGCCAGCAGCTTGTCTTCGGCTAGCGGGATGAATGAGCTGTTCTTC CASSLSSASGMNELFF NA TRBJ2-1 TRBD2 TRBV11-3
TGTGCCGGCAGCCCAATCCGGGTCGGAGAGACCCAGTACTTC CAGSPIRVGETQYF NA TRBJ2-5 NA TRBV5-6
TGCGCTAGCAGTCAAGACAGGGGGGCACTATGTGGCTACACCTTC CASSQDRGALCGYTF NA TRBJ1-2 TRBD1 TRBV4-3
TGCGCCAGCAGCCAGGAGGGACGGAGATACAATGAGCAGTTCTTC CASSQEGRRYNEQFF many TRBJ2-1 NA TRBV4-1
TGTGCCAGCAGCCCCGACAGGGGAGGTGGCTACACCTTC CASSPDRGGGYTF few TRBJ1-2 TRBD1 TRBV5-4
TGTGCCAGTAGTATTAATAGGGGGGCTGGGGCCAACGTCCTGACTTTC CASSINRGAGANVLTF NA TRBJ2-6 NA TRBV19
TGTGCCATCAGTGAGCGGCCAGGGAGCCACACTTTCTATGGCTACACCTTC CAISERPGSHTFYGYTF NA TRBJ1-2 NA TRBV10-3
TGCGCCAGCAGCTCATCCCGGGAGGGCGGGGAGACCCAATACTTC CASSSSREGGETQYF NA TRBJ2-5 TRBD2 TRBV11-2
TGTGCCAGCAGCCTGACAGGGTTAAGCACCGGGGAGCCGTTTTTT CASSLTGLSTGEPFF NA TRBJ2-2 TRBD1 TRBV11-3
TGTGTCAGCAGCTTAGCAGGGGTAGATACGCAATATTTT CVSSLAGVDTQYF NA TRBJ2-3 NA TRBV11-2
TGTGCCAGCAGCCCCCGAGACAGGGGTGGGACAGATACGCAGTATTTT CASSPRDRGGTDTQYF NA TRBJ2-3 TRBD1 TRBV9
TGTGCCATCAGAGATTCAGGGGGGACTGAAGCTTTCTTT CAIRDSGGTEAFF NA TRBJ1-1 TRBD1 TRBV10-3
TGTGCCAGCACCCAGACGCACACCTACAATGAGCAGTTCTTC CASTQTHTYNEQFF NA TRBJ2-1 NA TRBV5-6